A selection of T cell receptor beta chains follows, all from one sample in a study of cytomegalovirus exposure and HLA in healthy donors. Sequencing was performed with immunoSEQ multiplex PCR; in TCRdb, only in-frame clones are kept and a portion is missing. Of about 170,000 clones in the sample, around 85% were seen once. The specimen sequenced was PBMCs. Source of these receptors: a male donor in good health and CMV-seronegative. Each CDR3 is given without its conserved first and last residue. The order of the fields is J gene, CDR3 length, V gene, CDR3 protein.

TRBJ1-1 12 TRBV18 ASSPQGLEGEAF
TRBJ2-7 10 TRBV5-1 ASSPQGYEQY
TRBJ1-2 11 TRBV10-3 AIRGDSLGGYT
TRBJ1-6 10 TRBV19 ASSTPRLPLH
TRBJ2-7 13 TRBV6-6 ASSYSWTVSYEQY
TRBJ2-3 13 TRBV2 ASSLRRGGSDTQY
TRBJ2-2 10 TRBV10-3 ASQTGTGELF
TRBJ2-5 11 TRBV10-3 ATGGRDQETQY
TRBJ1-4 15 TRBV13 ASRISGQGLANEKLF
TRBJ1-1 13 TRBV18 ASSPSGGKNTEAF
TRBJ2-2 16 TRBV30 AWSDHPGGNPNTGELF
TRBJ1-5 11 TRBV6-6 ASSLSGDQPQH
TRBJ2-7 12 TRBV4-1 ASSQVQGNHEQY
TRBJ2-7 13 TRBV18 ASSPTTGNPYEQY
TRBJ1-6 13 TRBV6-6 ASSYSGAGNSPLH
TRBJ1-1 12 TRBV19 ASRYKARDTEAF
TRBJ1-4 9 TRBV2 ASSGREKLF
TRBJ2-5 12 TRBV7-9 ASSRGQGQETQY
TRBJ2-2 10 TRBV18 ASSYNTGELF
TRBJ1-2 15 TRBV19 ASSIRRSDRPNYGYT
TRBJ1-5 14 TRBV21-1 ASSKGLATGVQPQH
TRBJ2-7 9 TRBV29-1 SVVAAYEQY
TRBJ2-5 14 TRBV15 ATSREGTSGLGTQY
TRBJ1-2 11 TRBV2 ASSEEGVYGYT
TRBJ1-1 12 TRBV4-2 ASSQDRGDTEAF
TRBJ2-5 11 TRBV6-1 ASGGGDQETQY
TRBJ1-2 11 TRBV5-4 ASSPAGNYGYT
TRBJ2-1 14 TRBV5-1 ASSLAGTGGVDEQF
TRBJ1-3 17 TRBV30 AWSVRGLLSLYPGNTIY
TRBJ1-1 13 TRBV5-1 ASSLAVTGGSEAF
TRBJ2-2 11 TRBV10-1 ASNLGGTGELF
TRBJ1-4 14 TRBV4-3 ASSQEFRGLNEKLF
TRBJ2-1 14 TRBV5-1 ASSTRTSGGYNEQF
TRBJ2-7 12 TRBV5-4 ASSLADREYEQY
TRBJ2-1 14 TRBV5-6 ASSPQTSGVYNEQF
TRBJ1-3 12 TRBV6-1 ASRDRFSGNTIY
TRBJ2-5 12 TRBV5-1 ASSVNAGVETQY
TRBJ1-1 10 TRBV5-1 ASSLWEADPQ
TRBJ2-7 15 TRBV11-2 ASSLDRSRGQAAEQY
TRBJ2-1 11 TRBV7-9 ASSFGGFDEQF
TRBJ2-5 13 TRBV7-9 ASSLNRGDQETQY
TRBJ1-5 14 TRBV30 AWSPTEGLGNQPQH
TRBJ2-7 12 TRBV4-1 ASSQDYLNYEQY
TRBJ2-7 13 TRBV5-4 ASSPAGRSSYEQY
TRBJ2-2 15 TRBV19 ASSSMDRASGTGELF
TRBJ1-5 13 TRBV19 ASSIRGSGNQPQH
TRBJ1-5 14 TRBV19 ASSTLRTGPHQPQH
TRBJ2-7 14 TRBV7-9 ASSLVGGGQGTEQY
TRBJ2-3 12 TRBV27 ASSPDLNLDTQY
TRBJ2-5 13 TRBV18 ASSMVSGGQETQY
TRBJ2-1 13 TRBV15 ATRSLLAGYNEQF
TRBJ1-6 13 TRBV6-5 ASSYSPAQNSPLH
TRBJ1-5 12 TRBV7-9 ASSYQGSNQPQH
TRBJ2-3 13 TRBV4-3 ASSQGTGVTDTQY
TRBJ1-2 14 TRBV7-2 ASSLASTGANYGYT
TRBJ2-7 9 TRBV6-1 AGSDNYEQY
TRBJ1-5 11 TRBV13 ASSLGRLQPQH
TRBJ1-2 13 TRBV6-5 ASKTGGARSYGYT
TRBJ2-3 12 TRBV6-4 ASSDSGGRDTQY